Shown below are 8 T cell receptor beta chains from a single sample sequenced in a study of blood T cell repertoires in COVID-19 (dated by TCRdb to 2018 to 2021). To prepare the library, the immunoSEQ multiplex PCR assay was applied. As stored in TCRdb, this immuneACCESS dataset retains in-frame rearrangements with V and J assigned. A fraction of the clones does not appear; measured against another copy, unresolved V genes explain less than half of the discrepancy, and the remainder lacks a known reason. The sample includes 130,000 or so clones, with 75% to 85% observed a single time. The top ten clonotypes cover around 20% of the sample. The sample comprised peripheral blood. All receptors come from an older man with acute or convalescent COVID-19.

The gene calls are TRBV2 and TRBJ2-7; 11 bases are a match to TRBD1. Germline trimming cut 11 bases from V and 3 bases from J; bases unmatched to any gene: 6. Germline CDR1 SNHLY, CDR2 FYNNEI. The CDR3 is 13 residues long. CDR3 in amino acids: CASGGTGGYEQYF. Written as DNA, the CDR3 is TGTGCCTCGGGAGGGACAGGGGGCTACGAGCAGTACTTC.

This clone appeared many times. The rearrangement links TRBV15 to TRBJ1-2; D not certain. From germline, CDR1 is LNHNV and CDR2 YYDKDF (reference sequence). This CDR3 is 16 amino acids long. The V end lost 0 bases, the J end lost 0 bases, and 11 bases lay between the germline ends. The CDR3 reads CATSRDRLLANYGYTF. In nucleotides, the CDR3 is TGTGCCACCAGCAGAGATCGCCTCTTAGCTAACTATGGCTACACCTTC.

V gene TRBV5-5 combines with J gene TRBJ1-2, with a weak D call TRBD1 (6 bases). The CDR3 is made up of 16 amino acids. Germline CDR1 SGHKS, CDR2 YYEKEE (reference sequence). V was clipped by 4 bases and J by 8 bases, with 24 bases between them. CDR3: CASSQLTSRGARGYTF. For the CDR3, the DNA is TGTGCCAGCAGCCAACTTACCTCGCGGGGGGCGAGGGGCTACACCTTC.

This chain connects TRBV6-6 to TRBJ2-1; 8 bases are a match to TRBD2. The CDR3 has 17 residues. CDR1 and CDR2 from the germline V gene are MNHNY and SVGAGI (reference sequence). The V segment lost 5 bases and the J segment 2 bases; nucleotides outside the gene matches: 11. In DNA form, the CDR3 reads TGTGCCAGCAGTCCTAACCCCGGGACTAGACCCTACAATGAGCAGTTCTTC. It is translated as CASSPNPGTRPYNEQFF.

This clone turned up a few times. The chain couples TRBV19 to TRBJ2-1; D not resolved. Germline CDR1 LNHDA, CDR2 SQIVND (reference sequence). V lost 5 bases and J lost 6, with 8 bases in between. This CDR3 has 12 residues. The CDR3 coding sequence is TGTGCCAGTAGTTTCCTAAGCAATGAGCAGTTCTTC. The encoded protein is CASSFLSNEQFF. Filled out from reference TRBV19 and TRBJ2-1, the complete variable domain reads DGGITQSPKYLFRKEGQNVTLSCEQNLNHDAMYWYRQDPGQGLRLIYYSQIVNDFQKGDIAEGYSVSREKKESFPLTVTSAQKNPTAFYLCASSFLSNEQFFGPGTRLTVL.

The DNA of the CDR3 is TGTGCCTGCCACGGAGCTAACTATGGCTACACCTTC. This encodes CACHGANYGYTF. J is TRBJ1-2 and V is TRBV30; D unclear. V gave up 6 bases and J gave up 0 bases, with 8 bases separating them. In germline, CDR1 is GTSNPN, CDR2 SVGIG (reference sequence). The CDR3 is 12 amino acids.

The table lists this clone with a count of one. The V and J genes are TRBV2 and TRBJ1-1, with D possibly TRBD1 on 6 matching bases. Germline-derived CDR1 and CDR2 are SNHLY and FYNNEI. CDR3 size: 17 residues. Trimming removed 6 bases from V and 0 bases from J, with 20 bases in between. CDR3 region: CASRGDTKLNMNTEAFF. The DNA for the CDR3 is TGTGCCAGCAGGGGGGACACGAAATTAAACATGAACACTGAAGCTTTCTTT.

This chain uses TRBV7-2 with TRBJ1-5; 12 nucleotides agree with TRBD1. Germline lookup yields CDR1 SGHTA and CDR2 FQGNSA. CDR3 size: 19 residues. V trimming: 4 bases; J trimming: 6 bases; junction bases outside the gene matches: 16. CDR3 coding DNA: TGTGCCAGCAGCTCCGCCCTTAGTAACTGGGACAGGGGGCTTCAGCCCCAGCATTTT. Protein product: CASSSALSNWDRGLQPQHF.